Following are 20 T cell receptor beta chains from one sample sequenced in a study of cytomegalovirus exposure and HLA in healthy donors. The primer mix had 60 Vbeta and 13 Jbeta primers. This table comes from immunoSEQ multiplex PCR, and its TCRdb copy is limited to in-frame clones, with some not included. The sample includes approximately 88,000 clones, 64% of them seen just once. Sequencing was done on a sample of PBMCs. The receptors shown here come from a man between 60 and 70 years old in good health and CMV-seronegative.

The CDR3 DNA follows: TGTGCCAGCAGCCAAGATCGCCAGCGGGGGAACACAGATACGCAGTATTTT. Translating gives CASSQDRQRGNTDTQYF. The chain recombines TRBV4-2 with TRBJ2-3, with TRBD2 matching 8 bases. CDR1 LGHNA and CDR2 YNFKEQ come from the germline V gene. The ends lost 0 bases at V and 2 bases at J; junction bases unmatched: 7. This CDR3 contains 17 residues.

The chain combines TRBV9 with TRBJ1-2; a weak D match, TRBD1 (5 bases). The CDR3 totals 16 residues. Germline V gives CDR1 SGDLS, CDR2 YYNGEE. Trimming stripped 4 bases from V and 6 bases from J, with 22 bases between. The CDR3 bases are TGTGCCAGCAGCCACCATCAGATCCAGGGTGTTAATGGCTACACCTTC. Its protein is CASSHHQIQGVNGYTF.

This chain links TRBV12-5 with TRBJ1-3, with D hard to call. Germline CDR1 LGHNT, CDR2 FRNRAP. This CDR3 contains 15 residues. Trimming cost V 3 bases and J 0 bases, with 9 bases left between them. CDR3 DNA: TGTGCTAGTGGTTTTTCTAGAGACTCTGGAAACACCATATATTTT. This sequence encodes CASGFSRDSGNTIYF.

J is TRBJ2-2 and V is TRBV5-4, with D unclear. V lost 4 bases to trimming and J lost 10 bases, with 23 bases between them. CDR1 SGHNT and CDR2 YYREEE come from the germline V gene (reference sequence). The CDR3 is 16 residues long. The CDR3 sequence is CASSQALERGFEELFF. The CDR3 DNA sequence: TGTGCCAGCAGCCAAGCTTTAGAGCGAGGTTTTGAGGAGCTGTTTTTT.

This rearrangement joins TRBV28 to TRBJ2-1; 7 bases fit TRBD1. The CDR3 has 13 amino acids. The J segment lost 8 bases and the V segment lost 6 bases, leaving 7 bases of the junction unmatched. Germline values: CDR1 MDHEN, CDR2 SYDVKM. CDR3 protein: CASRFGQVHEQFF. CDR3 nucleotides: TGTGCCAGCAGGTTCGGACAGGTGCATGAGCAGTTCTTC.

The chain uses TRBV27 and TRBJ2-7, with 7 bases fitting TRBD1. This CDR3 spans 14 amino acids. The V gene end was trimmed by 0 bases and the J gene end by 3 bases; junction bases not matched to a gene: 2. CDR1 is MNHEY, CDR2 SMNVEV, per germline (reference sequence). CDR3 bases: TGTGCCAGCAGTTTATCAAGGGACAGCTACGAGCAGTACTTC. Its translation: CASSLSRDSYEQYF.

The chain carries TRBV6-5 and TRBJ2-5, with TRBD2 identical over 10 bases. The assigned J gene may be wrong: the sequence end matches TRBJ2-7 better. Germline assignment: CDR1 MNHEY and CDR2 SVGAGI. This CDR3 spans 14 amino acids. The CDR3 sequence: CASAGSSGRNEQYF. CDR3 bases: TGTGCCAGCGCGGGGAGTAGCGGGAGGAACGAGCAGTACTTC.

This clone was detected only a few times. The chain is built from TRBV2 and TRBJ2-5; 12 positions match TRBD2. The V gene end was trimmed by 5 bases and the J gene end by 5 bases; junction bases not matched to a gene: 12. From germline, CDR1 is SNHLY and CDR2 FYNNEI. The CDR3 sequence is 17 residues long. The CDR3: CASSPNGLAGYSETQYF. The CDR3 bases are TGTGCCAGCAGTCCTAACGGACTAGCGGGATATTCTGAGACCCAGTACTTC.

The gene calls are TRBV10-3 and TRBJ2-7; 10 positions agree with TRBD1. The germline V gene has CDR1 ENHRY and CDR2 SYGVKD. The CDR3 extends over 16 amino acids. Trimming cost V 3 bases and J 5 bases; bases outside gene matches: 10. Here the CDR3 reads CAISEIVGTGADEQYF. CDR3 nucleotides: TGTGCCATCAGTGAAATAGTGGGGACAGGGGCTGACGAGCAGTACTTC.

As to this clone: Other DNA sequences in this specimen translate into the identical CDR3. This CDR3 is CASSEGTANTEAFF. For the CDR3, the DNA is TGTGCCAGCAGTGAAGGGACAGCGAACACTGAAGCTTTCTTT. J is TRBJ1-1 and V is TRBV6-1; TRBD1 is a possible D gene (6 bases). Germline V CDR1 and CDR2: MNHNS, SASEGT. The germline V and J ends were trimmed by 1 base and 1 base, with 7 bases remaining between them. CDR3 length: 14 residues.

This sequence joins TRBV11-2 and TRBJ1-1; possible D gene TRBD1, 5 bases. The germline V gene has CDR1 SGHAT and CDR2 FQNNGV. The V and J ends lost 0 bases and 5 bases respectively, with 16 bases between them. This CDR3 has 16 residues. The CDR3, as DNA: TGTGCCAGCAGCTTAGAATTTGGGGCCCGGAGAACTGAAGCTTTCTTT. As protein: CASSLEFGARRTEAFF.

CDR3 nucleotides: TGTGCCAGCAGTGCTACAGGGTATGGAGACACAGATACGCAGTATTTT. Amino acids: CASSATGYGDTDTQYF. This chain joins TRBV6-1 and TRBJ2-3; weak D call: TRBD1 (6 bases). Trimming took off 4 bases at V and 2 bases at J, with 16 bases between the two ends. Per germline, CDR1 MNHNS and CDR2 SASEGT. This CDR3 spans 16 amino acids.

V gene TRBV4-1 combines with J gene TRBJ1-2; a weak D match, TRBD1 (5 bases). The CDR3 is made up of 14 amino acids. V lost 0 bases and J lost 5, with 10 bases in between. Germline loops: CDR1 MGHRA, CDR2 YSYEKL. The CDR3 spells CASSQDFGGYGYTF. The CDR3 DNA sequence: TGCGCCAGCAGCCAAGATTTCGGGGGGTATGGCTACACCTTC.

This clone was seen a handful of times. This chain joins TRBV4-1 and TRBJ2-7; 10 bases map to TRBD1. The ends lost 4 bases at V and 7 bases at J; junction bases unmatched: 10. This CDR3 region has 15 residues. Germline V gene sequence: CDR1 MGHRA, CDR2 YSYEKL. The CDR3 protein is CASSPPGTGEVEQYF. Here the CDR3 DNA reads TGCGCCAGCAGCCCGCCCGGGACAGGGGAGGTTGAGCAGTACTTC.

The chain has TRBV11-2 and TRBJ2-7; 9 bases align to TRBD2. Germline assignment: CDR1 SGHAT and CDR2 FQNNGV. The CDR3 length is 15 residues. With V trimmed by 5 bases and J by 0 bases, 5 bases remained unmatched. The CDR3 sequence is CASSPRAGGSYEQYF. CDR3 bases: TGTGCCAGCAGCCCTCGAGCGGGGGGCTCCTACGAGCAGTACTTC.

The chain couples TRBV9 to TRBJ2-5, with 9 bases that match TRBD1. The closer fit of TRBJ2-7 to the DNA end suggests the J call may be wrong. CDR3 length equals 14 residues. Germline lookup yields CDR1 SGDLS and CDR2 YYNGEE. The CDR3 DNA is TGTGCCAGCAGCGCCGGACAGGGGACCTACGAGCAGTACTTC. This sequence encodes CASSAGQGTYEQYF.

This clone was observed a few times. The J gene is TRBJ2-2, the V gene TRBV5-1; D may be TRBD2 (5 bases). Germline V gene data show CDR1 as SGHRS and CDR2 as YFSETQ. Trimming removed 0 bases at V and 4 bases at J, with 10 bases between. The CDR3 totals 15 residues. The CDR3 spells CASSLAAGGTGELFF. For the CDR3, the DNA is TGCGCCAGCAGCTTGGCGGCGGGTGGCACCGGGGAGCTGTTTTTT.

The V gene is TRBV15, the J gene TRBJ2-2, with D possibly being TRBD2 (5 bases). The CDR3 extends over 14 amino acids. The V gene's germline CDR1 is LNHNV and CDR2 YYDKDF (reference sequence). The V gene lost 0 bases and the J gene lost 6 bases, with 8 bases spanning the gap. CDR3 sequence (DNA): TGTGCCACCAGCAGAGATGGAGGCGCCGGGGAGCTGTTTTTT. This sequence encodes CATSRDGGAGELFF.

The chain recombines TRBV19 with TRBJ2-3; 12 bases are shared with TRBD2. This CDR3 comprises 15 residues. In germline, CDR1 is LNHDA, CDR2 SQIVND (reference sequence). V dropped 4 bases and J dropped 2; count of bases not matched to a gene: 1. This CDR3 is CASSRTSGDTDTQYF. In DNA form, the CDR3 reads TGTGCCAGTAGTAGGACTAGCGGGGACACAGATACGCAGTATTTT.

The chain recombines TRBV6-6 with TRBJ1-3; unclear D gene. Germline V gives CDR1 MNHNY, CDR2 SVGAGI (reference sequence). V was pared by 5 bases and J by 3 bases, with 14 bases between. The CDR3 is made up of 15 amino acids. The CDR3 sequence is CASSTGGRVGNTIYF. In DNA form, the CDR3 reads TGTGCCAGCAGTACGGGAGGACGGGTTGGAAACACCATATATTTT.